Each of the 15 T cell receptor beta chains below was sequenced from the same sample in a study of OX40 agonist ivuxolimab in advanced cancers. Profiled with immunoSEQ multiplex PCR; TCRdb holds only in-frame clones, not every one. In the table there are roughly 70,000 clones, just under 90% of which are singletons. The sample consisted of CD4+ or CD8+ T cells sorted from blood, taken in a trial of the OX40 agonist ivuxolimab. All receptors come from an adult with an advanced solid tumor such as melanoma, head and neck, liver or kidney cancer.

The gene calls are TRBV10-1 and TRBJ1-1, with D perhaps matching TRBD1 (6 bases). V lost 5 bases, J lost 3 bases, and 16 bases lay in between. Germline V gives CDR1 WNHNN, CDR2 SYGVQD (reference sequence). The CDR3 contains 15 residues. Written as DNA, the CDR3 is TGCGCCAGCAGTTCCAGGGCGGGACAATACACTGAAGCTTTCTTT. Its translation: CASSSRAGQYTEAFF.

The chain employs TRBV7-3 and TRBJ1-6; the match to TRBD1 covers 7 bases. Germline assignment: CDR1 SGHTA and CDR2 FQGTGA. The CDR3 is 15 amino acids. Losses at the gene ends were 3 bases for V and 7 bases for J; bases not matched to a gene: 6. CDR3 sequence: CASSFSTGRNSPLHF. CDR3 in DNA: TGTGCCAGCAGCTTCTCGACAGGGCGAAATTCACCCCTCCACTTT. The whole variable domain, filled in from reference TRBV7-3 and TRBJ1-6, reads GAGVSQTPSNKVTEKGKYVELRCDPISGHTALYWYRQSLGQGPEFLIYFQGTGAADDSGLPNDRFFAVRPEGSVSTLKIQRTERGDSAVYLCASSFSTGRNSPLHFGNGTRLTVT.

This rearrangement joins TRBV27 to TRBJ2-2; D may be TRBD1 or TRBD2 (7 bases each). Trimming removed 5 bases at V and 3 bases at J, with 13 bases between. Looked up from germline, CDR1 is MNHEY and CDR2 is SMNVEV (reference sequence). CDR3 size: 15 residues. As DNA, the CDR3 is TGTGCCAGCAGTCCCAGGGGGGGGGACACCGGGGAGCTGTTTTTT. Encoded protein: CASSPRGGDTGELFF.

The genes are TRBV5-4 and TRBJ2-1, with 11 positions matching TRBD2. Trimming at V came to 7 bases and at J to 7 bases, leaving 7 bases not matched to a gene. The CDR3 runs 14 residues. Germline-derived CDR1 and CDR2 are SGHNT and YYREEE (reference sequence). Here the CDR3 DNA reads TGTGCCAGCGCAATGGGACTAGCGGTTAATGAGCAGTTCTTC. Translated: CASAMGLAVNEQFF.

The gene calls are TRBV16 and TRBJ2-3; D may be TRBD2 (6 bases). CDR1 KGHSY and CDR2 FQNENV come from the germline V gene. This CDR3 comprises 17 residues. V lost 4 bases, J lost 0 bases, and 17 bases lay in between. The CDR3 loop reads CASSPVIREESTDTQYF. The CDR3 nucleotides are TGTGCCAGCAGCCCAGTAATCAGGGAGGAAAGCACAGATACGCAGTATTTT.

The chain links TRBV5-5 to TRBJ1-6; 9 bases match TRBD1. V shed 0 bases and J 8 bases; nucleotides not matched to a gene: 6. CDR1 and CDR2 from the germline V gene are SGHKS and YYEKEE (reference sequence). The CDR3 runs to 16 residues. The CDR3 DNA is TGTGCCAGCAGCTTGGGGGAACAGGGGGCTCATTCACCCCTCCACTTT. Its translation is CASSLGEQGAHSPLHF.

V usage is TRBV19 and J usage is TRBJ2-1; tentatively, D is TRBD2 (5 bases). Germline loops: CDR1 LNHDA, CDR2 SQIVND (reference sequence). Between the trimmed V and J ends, which lost 5 bases and 0 bases, there was a span of 11 bases. The length of the CDR3 is 15 residues. In nucleotides, the CDR3 is TGTGCCAGTAGTGCGGGCCTAAGCTCCTACAATGAGCAGTTCTTC. It translates to CASSAGLSSYNEQFF.

Concerning this clone itself: Other nucleotide sequences in the sample specify the same CDR3. The V call is TRBV27, the J call TRBJ2-7; 9 bases agree with TRBD1. CDR1 and CDR2 (germline): MNHEY, SMNVEV (reference sequence). The CDR3 has 14 amino acids. V lost 4 bases and J lost 4; bases outside the gene matches: 5. CDR3 sequence reads: CASSSPGQGYEQYF. Here the CDR3 DNA reads TGTGCCAGCAGTTCCCCGGGACAGGGTTACGAGCAGTACTTC.

The chain uses TRBV6-7 and TRBJ1-5; D gene uncertain. TRBV6-7 is given ORF status, its function remaining uncertain. The CDR3 totals 16 residues. Trimming pared 0 bases from V and 9 bases from J, leaving 18 bases between. The CDR3: CASSYSVTQSDRPQHF. The DNA of the CDR3 is TGTGCCAGCAGTTACTCGGTCACGCAATCTGACCGGCCCCAGCATTTT.

The chain joins TRBV27 to TRBJ2-7; no clear D gene. V lost 5 bases to trimming and J lost 0 bases, with 5 bases between them. The CDR3 covers 12 residues. Germline CDR1 MNHEY, CDR2 SMNVEV (reference sequence). The CDR3 sequence is CASSTSSYEQYF. Written as DNA, the CDR3 is TGTGCCAGCAGTACGAGCTCCTACGAGCAGTACTTC.

The V gene is TRBV4-1, the J gene TRBJ1-1; D gene ambiguous. The CDR3 spans 15 residues. Trimming left V 0 bases short and J 4 bases short, with 12 bases between. CDR1 is MGHRA and CDR2 is YSYEKL in the germline V gene. In DNA form, the CDR3 reads TGCGCCAGCAGCCAAGATAGATTAGCGGGCACTGAAGCTTTCTTT. This sequence encodes CASSQDRLAGTEAFF.

The chain carries TRBV19 and TRBJ2-1; D might be TRBD1 (5 bases). This CDR3 comprises 13 residues. Germline V gives CDR1 LNHDA, CDR2 SQIVND (reference sequence). Trimming pared 9 bases from V and 6 bases from J, leaving 15 bases between. Here the CDR3 reads CASGWGRTNEQFF. CDR3 nucleotides: TGTGCCAGCGGGTGGGGCAGAACCAATGAGCAGTTCTTC.

This chain uses TRBV9 with TRBJ2-5; TRBD2 matches at 7 bases. The ends lost 3 bases at V and 1 base at J; junction bases unmatched: 3. Germline-derived CDR1 and CDR2 are SGDLS and YYNGEE. This CDR3 spans 14 amino acids. The CDR3 bases are TGTGCCAGCAGCGCAGCGGGATCCCAAGAGACCCAGTACTTC. Protein: CASSAAGSQETQYF.

The CDR3 DNA follows: TGTGCCAGCAGTGGAACCAATGAGCAGTTCTTC. Translation gives CASSGTNEQFF. The rearrangement uses TRBV2 and TRBJ2-1; D uncertain. The CDR3 is 11 residues long. Trimming left V 4 bases short and J 6 bases short, with 4 bases between. Germline loops: CDR1 SNHLY, CDR2 FYNNEI.

The genes are TRBV2 and TRBJ2-2; D possibly corresponds to TRBD1 (5 bases). The CDR3 sequence is 12 residues long. CDR1 and CDR2 from the germline V gene are SNHLY and FYNNEI. Trimming cost V 4 bases and J 7 bases, with 7 bases left between them. CDR3 nucleotide sequence: TGTGCCAGCAGTGTAGGGGACGGGGAGCTGTTTTTT. It codes for CASSVGDGELFF.